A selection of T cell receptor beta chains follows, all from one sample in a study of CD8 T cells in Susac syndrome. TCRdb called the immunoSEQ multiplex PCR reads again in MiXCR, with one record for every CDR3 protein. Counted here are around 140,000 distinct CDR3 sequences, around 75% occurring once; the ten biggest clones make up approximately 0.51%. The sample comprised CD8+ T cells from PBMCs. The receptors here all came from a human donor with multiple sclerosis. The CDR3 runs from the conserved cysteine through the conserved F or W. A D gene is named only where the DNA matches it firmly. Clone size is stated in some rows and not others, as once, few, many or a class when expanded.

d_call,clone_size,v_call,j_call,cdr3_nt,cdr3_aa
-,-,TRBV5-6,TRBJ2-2,TGTGCCAGCAGCTTGGGGTGGCAGGGGTACACCGGGGAGCTGTTTTTT,CASSLGWQGYTGELFF
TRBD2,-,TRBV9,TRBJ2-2,TGTGCCAGCAGCTACGGGACTAGCGGGAGGGACGGGGAGCTGTTTTTT,CASSYGTSGRDGELFF
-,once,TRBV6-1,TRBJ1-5,TGTGCCAGCAGTGAAGTGGGGGGATCAGGCAATCAGCCCCAGCATTTT,CASSEVGGSGNQPQHF
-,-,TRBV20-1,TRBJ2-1,TGCAGTGCGACTCCTAGCGTGCCTGAGCAGTTCTTC,CSATPSVPEQFF
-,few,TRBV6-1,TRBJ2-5,TGTGCCATCAGGGATATCGGGAAAGAGACCCAGTACTTC,CAIRDIGKETQYF
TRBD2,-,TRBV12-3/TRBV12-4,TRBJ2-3,TGTGCCAGCAGTTTAGCCCTTTTGGGGGGGTCGTATACGCAGTATTTT,CASSLALLGGSYTQYF
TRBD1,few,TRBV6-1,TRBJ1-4,TGTGCCAGCAGACAGGGGGCGGATGAAAAACTGTTTTTT,CASRQGADEKLFF
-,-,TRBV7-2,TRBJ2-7,TGTGCCAGCAGCTTCGGCCAGTACGAGCAGTACTTC,CASSFGQYEQYF
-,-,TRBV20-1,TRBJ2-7,TGTAGTGCTAGTGAGATTGAGGACGAGCAGTACTTC,CSASEIEDEQYF
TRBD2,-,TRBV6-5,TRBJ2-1,TGTGCCAGCAGTGTACTAGCGGGAAGTTACAATGAGCAGTTCTTC,CASSVLAGSYNEQFF
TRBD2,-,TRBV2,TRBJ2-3,TGTGCCAGCAGTACTAAAGGGACTAGCGGGGACCACATCCTCCTTAGCACAGATACGCAGTATTTT,CASSTKGTSGDHILLSTDTQYF
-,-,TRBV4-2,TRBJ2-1,TGTGCCAGCAGCCCCCGAGCGATTCGGGGCGGTGAAGGGAATGAGCAGTTCTTC,CASSPRAIRGGEGNEQFF
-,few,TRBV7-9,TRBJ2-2,TGTGCCAGCGAGCTTAGGGGATCCGGGGAGCTGTTTTTT,CASELRGSGELFF
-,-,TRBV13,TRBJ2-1,TGTGCCAGCAGCTTACGTGTTGGAGACAATGAGCAGTTCTTC,CASSLRVGDNEQFF
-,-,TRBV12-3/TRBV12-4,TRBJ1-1,TGTGCCAGCAATACAGGGTATGAAGCTTTCTTT,CASNTGYEAFF
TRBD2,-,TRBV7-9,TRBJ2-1,TGTGCCAGCAGTTTCGGGGGGGCGGTCTACAATGAGCAGTTCTTC,CASSFGGAVYNEQFF
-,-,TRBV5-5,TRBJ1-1,TGTGCCAGCAGCGCGCCGAACACTGAAGCTTTCTTT,CASSAPNTEAFF
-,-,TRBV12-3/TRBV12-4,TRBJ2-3,TGTGCCAGCAGCCGAAATCCAGTTACAGATACGCAGTATTTT,CASSRNPVTDTQYF
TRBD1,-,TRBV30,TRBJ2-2,TGTGCCTGGAGGGAGGAAGGGACAGAGGACACCGGGGAGCTGTTTTTT,CAWREEGTEDTGELFF
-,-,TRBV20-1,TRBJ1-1,TGCAGTGCTACAGGGGAAAGGAACACTGAAGCTTTCTTT,CSATGERNTEAFF
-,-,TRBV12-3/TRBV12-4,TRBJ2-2,TGTGCCAGCAGTCAACTAATAGGGAGCTACACCGGGGAGCTGTTTTTT,CASSQLIGSYTGELFF
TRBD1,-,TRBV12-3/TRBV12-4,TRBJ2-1,TGTGCCAGTGGGACAGGCGGGACATATGAGCAGTTCTTC,CASGTGGTYEQFF
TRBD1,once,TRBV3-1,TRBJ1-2,TGTGCCAGCACCTCGACAGGGGCGAGGGCACCATATGGCTACACCTTC,CASTSTGARAPYGYTF
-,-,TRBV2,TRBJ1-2,TGTGCCAGCAGTGAAGGAGGCGGGTACTATGGCTACACCTTC,CASSEGGGYYGYTF
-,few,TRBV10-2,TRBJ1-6,TGCGCCAGCAGGTCTGGCGTCTCACCCCTCCACTTT,CASRSGVSPLHF
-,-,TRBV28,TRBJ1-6,TGTGCCAGCAGTTTATGCTGTAGTAATAGGGATTCACCCCTCCACTTT,CASSLCCSNRDSPLHF
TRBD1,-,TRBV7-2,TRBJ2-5,TGTGCCAGCAGCACGGACAGGGGGCTTCAAGAGACCCAGTACTTC,CASSTDRGLQETQYF
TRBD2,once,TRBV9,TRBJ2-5,TGTGCCAGCAGCGTAGGGGTGGGTATAGCGGGAGTAGAGACCCAGTACTTC,CASSVGVGIAGVETQYF
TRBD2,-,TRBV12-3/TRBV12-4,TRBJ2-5,TGTGCCAGCAGCCGATTCGGGGGGGTCGGGGAGACCCAGTACTTC,CASSRFGGVGETQYF
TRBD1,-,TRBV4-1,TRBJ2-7,TGCGCCAGCAGCCAAGATCTCAAGGGGGCCGGTAGCTACGAGCAGTACTTC,CASSQDLKGAGSYEQYF
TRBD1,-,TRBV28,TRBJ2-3,TGTGCCAGCAGTTTAGGGACAGGGCTCACAGATACGCAGTATTTT,CASSLGTGLTDTQYF
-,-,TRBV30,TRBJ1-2,TGTGCCTGGGGACAGACTTTCTACACCTTC,CAWGQTFYTF
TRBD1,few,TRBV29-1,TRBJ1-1,TGCAGCGCCCGGACAGGGGCGGGTGAGGCTTTCTTT,CSARTGAGEAFF
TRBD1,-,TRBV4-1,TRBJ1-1,TGCGCCAGCAGCCAAGATAGGCCAGACAGGGGAGCGGCTGAAGCTTTCTTT,CASSQDRPDRGAAEAFF
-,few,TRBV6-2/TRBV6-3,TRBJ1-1,TGTGCCAGCAGTTACTCCCGGAACACTGAAGCTTTCTTT,CASSYSRNTEAFF
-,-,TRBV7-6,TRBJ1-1,TGTGCCAGCAGCCCGTCCGACGGGCTTGAAGCTTTCTTT,CASSPSDGLEAFF
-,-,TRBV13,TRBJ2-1,TGTGCCAGCAGCTGGCAGGGACGCTTCTCCTACAATGAGCAGTTCTTC,CASSWQGRFSYNEQFF
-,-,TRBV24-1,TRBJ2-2,TGTGCCACCAGTGATTTCGGGAACAGGAAAGGACCCGGGGAGCTGTTTTTT,CATSDFGNRKGPGELFF
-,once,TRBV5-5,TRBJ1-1,TGTGCCAGCACTTACGAGGACACCGACCCCCCCACTGAAGCTTTCTTT,CASTYEDTDPPTEAFF
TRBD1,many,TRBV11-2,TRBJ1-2,TGTGCCAGCAGCTTTATCTCGGGACAGGGCCCCTTCGTGGCCTTC,CASSFISGQGPFVAF
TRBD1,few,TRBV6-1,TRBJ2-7,TGTGCCAGCAGCAACAAGCAGGGGGAATGGGACGAGCAGTACTTC,CASSNKQGEWDEQYF
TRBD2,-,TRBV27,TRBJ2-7,TGTGCCAGCAGTCCGCGGACTAGCGGGGGTATGTACGAGCAGTACTTC,CASSPRTSGGMYEQYF
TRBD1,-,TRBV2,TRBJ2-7,TGTGCCAGCAGTTCCGGGACAGTTTACGAGCAGTACTTC,CASSSGTVYEQYF
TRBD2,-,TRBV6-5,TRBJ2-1,TGTGCCGGCAGTATCGGGAGGGGAAACAATGAGCAGTTCTTC,CAGSIGRGNNEQFF